This passage covers 13 T cell receptor beta chains from one sample sequenced in a study of OX40 agonist ivuxolimab in advanced cancers. Sequencing used immunoSEQ multiplex PCR; TCRdb keeps in-frame clones, though not all of them. Of tens of thousands of clones listed, about 85% are singletons. Source: CD4+ or CD8+ T cells sorted from blood, taken in a trial of the OX40 agonist ivuxolimab. All receptors derive from an adult with an advanced solid tumor such as melanoma, head and neck, liver or kidney cancer.

The chain is built from TRBV14 and TRBJ1-1; a possible D gene is TRBD1 (5 bases). The germline V and J ends were trimmed by 0 bases and 0 bases, with 11 bases remaining between them. Germline lookup yields CDR1 SGHDN and CDR2 FVKESK. The CDR3 spans 16 residues. The CDR3 region is CASSQDWGRMNTEAFF. The CDR3 bases are TGTGCCAGCAGCCAAGATTGGGGCCGCATGAACACTGAAGCTTTCTTT.

The V and J genes are TRBV6-1 and TRBJ2-7; TRBD2 matches 9 bases. Germline V lookup: CDR1 MNHNS, CDR2 SASEGT. V lost 2 bases, J lost 9 bases, and 20 bases stayed unmatched. The CDR3 runs to 18 residues. CDR3 region: CASSERGGTSIFSAWQYF. CDR3 bases: TGTGCCAGCAGTGAAAGAGGGGGGACTAGCATCTTCTCCGCGTGGCAGTACTTC.

The J gene is TRBJ2-7, the V gene TRBV30; 10 nucleotides align to TRBD1. The CDR3 runs 17 residues. V shed 2 bases and J 3 bases; nucleotides not matched to a gene: 13. CDR1 and CDR2 from the germline V gene are GTSNPN and SVGIG (reference sequence). The DNA of the CDR3 is TGTGCCTGGAGTCCTTTAGCGGGACAGGGGTTTTTCTACGAGCAGTACTTC. Its translation is CAWSPLAGQGFFYEQYF.

The CDR3 nucleotides are TGTGCCAGCAGCCGGGACCGAGGTTACAATGAGCAGTTCTTC. This translates into CASSRDRGYNEQFF. The chain links TRBV2 to TRBJ2-1; either TRBD1 or TRBD2 may fit D (5 bases each). Germline assignment: CDR1 SNHLY and CDR2 FYNNEI. V was cut by 6 bases and J by 4 bases, with 13 bases left in between. The CDR3 has 14 residues.

The chain combines TRBV7-9 with TRBJ2-3; 11 bases are shared with TRBD2. V was clipped by 0 bases and J by 5 bases; unmatched bases: 4. From germline, CDR1 is SEHNR and CDR2 FQNEAQ (reference sequence). The CDR3 sequence is 16 residues long. CDR3 coding DNA: TGTGCCAGCAGCTTAGCGTCGGGACTAGCGGTAGATACGCAGTATTTT. It codes for CASSLASGLAVDTQYF.

The V call is TRBV9, the J call TRBJ1-1; unclear D gene. V shed 1 base and J shed 1 base, with 5 bases lying between them. Germline CDR1 and CDR2: SGDLS and YYNGEE. The CDR3 totals 13 residues. CDR3 coding DNA: TGTGCCAGCAGCGTAATGTCGAACACTGAAGCTTTCTTT. Protein sequence: CASSVMSNTEAFF. Using reference TRBV9 and TRBJ1-1 for the parts outside the CDR3, the full variable domain is DSGVTQTPKHLITATGQRVTLRCSPRSGDLSVYWYQQSLDQGLQFLIQYYNGEERAKGNILERFSAQQFPDLHSELNLSSLELGDSALYFCASSVMSNTEAFFGQGTRLTVV.

The CDR3 coding sequence is TGTGCCAGCAGCTCAACAGCGTTCCATGAAAAACTGTTTTTT. This encodes CASSSTAFHEKLFF. The chain combines TRBV7-9 with TRBJ1-4; D gene uncertain. The V gene lost 4 bases and the J gene lost 6 bases, with 12 bases spanning the gap. The V gene's germline CDR1 is SEHNR and CDR2 FQNEAQ (reference sequence). The CDR3 has 14 residues.

The genes are TRBV10-3 and TRBJ2-7; 9 nucleotides line up with TRBD1. This CDR3 has 14 amino acids. V was clipped by 4 bases and J by 5 bases; unmatched bases: 6. Germline V lookup: CDR1 ENHRY, CDR2 SYGVKD. The CDR3 here is CAISGDRVRNEQYF. The CDR3 coding sequence is TGTGCCATCAGTGGGGACAGGGTAAGGAACGAGCAGTACTTC.

The chain carries TRBV19 and TRBJ2-3; 9 nucleotides match TRBD2. Germline V CDR1 and CDR2: LNHDA, SQIVND (reference sequence). Unmatched junction bases numbered 10, after V lost 5 bases and J lost 4 bases. The CDR3 has 16 amino acids. The CDR3 DNA reads as TGTGCCAGTAGTTCCCGGGGTAGCGGGAGCTCAGATACGCAGTATTTT. This gives the protein CASSSRGSGSSDTQYF.

The chain employs TRBV5-6 and TRBJ1-3; D ambiguous. This CDR3 is 15 amino acids long. The germline CDR1 and CDR2 sequences are SGHDT and YYEEEE. Trimming left V 0 bases short and J 0 bases short, with 7 bases between. CDR3 protein: CASSLGASSGNTIYF. The CDR3, as DNA: TGTGCCAGCAGCTTGGGAGCCAGCTCTGGAAACACCATATATTTT. Combining the CDR3 with reference TRBV5-6 and TRBJ1-3 gives the whole variable domain DAGVTQSPTHLIKTRGQQVTLRCSPKSGHDTVSWYQQALGQGPQFIFQYYEEEERQRGNFPDRFSGHQFPNYSSELNVNALLLGDSALYLCASSLGASSGNTIYFGEGSWLTVV.

The rearrangement joins TRBV6-5 to TRBJ1-4, with 9 bases identical to TRBD1. J gave up 7 bases and V 5 bases, and 5 bases lay outside the gene matches. CDR3 length equals 14 residues. CDR1 is MNHEY and CDR2 is SVGAGI in the germline V gene. CDR3 sequence (DNA): TGTGCCAGCAGTCGGGACAGGGAGGGTGAAAAACTGTTTTTT. This sequence encodes CASSRDREGEKLFF.

This chain joins TRBV20-1 and TRBJ2-7; D not resolved. Germline CDR1 reads DFQATT; CDR2 reads SNEGSKA (reference sequence). Trimming cost V 1 base and J 7 bases, with 8 bases left between them. This CDR3 is built from 11 residues. The CDR3 DNA reads TGCAGTGCTAGAGGAGGTTGGGAGCAGTACTTC. This gives the protein CSARGGWEQYF.

V usage is TRBV5-1 and J usage is TRBJ2-3; D is uncertain. The V end was cut by 1 base, the J end by 4 bases, with 4 bases between. Germline V gene sequence: CDR1 SGHRS, CDR2 YFSETQ. The CDR3 spans 12 residues. The CDR3 is CASSLSADTQYF. The CDR3 DNA reads TGCGCCAGCAGCTTGTCAGCAGATACGCAGTATTTT.